The 3 T cell receptor beta chains below all came from one sample that was sequenced in a study of OX40 agonist ivuxolimab in advanced cancers. The data were produced by immunoSEQ multiplex PCR, yet TCRdb's version contains in-frame clones alone and is incomplete. The sample includes some 76,000 clones, 75% to 90% of them seen just once. Here the sequenced sample was CD4+ or CD8+ T cells sorted from blood, taken in a trial of the OX40 agonist ivuxolimab. These receptors originate from an adult with an advanced solid tumor such as melanoma, head and neck, liver or kidney cancer.

This clone was observed once. The chain recombines TRBV4-1 with TRBJ1-1; D perhaps matches TRBD1 (6 bases). Trimming cost V 3 bases and J 1 base, with 24 bases left between them. Germline V lookup: CDR1 MGHRA, CDR2 YSYEKL. The CDR3 covers 19 residues. As DNA, the CDR3 is TGCGCCAGCAGCCATCTCCTCGGTAACAGGGCTCGGGGGAACACTGAAGCTTTCTTT. As protein: CASSHLLGNRARGNTEAFF.

J is TRBJ1-4 and V is TRBV7-2; 9 bases fit TRBD1. This CDR3 has 14 amino acids. The junction had 6 bases not matched to a gene; V was cut back by 5 bases and J by 8 bases. The germline V gene encodes CDR1 SGHTA and CDR2 FQGNSA. The CDR3 spells CASSRDRVEEKLFF. CDR3 sequence (DNA): TGTGCCAGCAGCCGGGACAGGGTCGAGGAAAAACTGTTTTTT.

The genes are TRBV6-1 and TRBJ2-1; the match to TRBD2 covers 14 bases. The V and J ends lost 7 bases and 8 bases, in that order; junction bases with no gene match: 7. The CDR3 contains 15 residues. Germline V gives CDR1 MNHNS, CDR2 SASEGT. CDR3 loop: CASNRLAGGRDEQFF. CDR3 in DNA: TGTGCCAGCAACCGACTAGCGGGAGGGAGGGATGAGCAGTTCTTC.